A single sample is the source of the 25 T cell receptor beta chains below, sequenced in a study of T cells in tuberculosis. The protocol was immunoSEQ multiplex PCR, while the TCRdb copy is restricted to in-frame clones and leaves out a portion. The top ten hold over 4.5% of the sample, which has 29,000 or so clones, approximately 95% seen once. The sequenced sample was PBMCs. The receptors originated from a donor between 10 and 35 years old with latent tuberculosis or without tuberculosis infection.

The chain employs TRBV19 and TRBJ2-1; 8 bases match TRBD2. Germline V gene data show CDR1 as LNHDA and CDR2 as SQIVND (reference sequence). The CDR3 contains 14 residues. V dropped 4 bases and J dropped 3; count of bases not matched to a gene: 2. The CDR3 loop is CASSSGRIYNEQFF. The DNA for the CDR3 is TGTGCCAGTAGTAGCGGGAGGATCTACAATGAGCAGTTCTTC. Drawing the rest from reference TRBV19 and TRBJ2-1, the complete variable domain is DGGITQSPKYLFRKEGQNVTLSCEQNLNHDAMYWYRQDPGQGLRLIYYSQIVNDFQKGDIAEGYSVSREKKESFPLTVTSAQKNPTAFYLCASSSGRIYNEQFFGPGTRLTVL.

This clone occurred a few times. The rearrangement uses TRBV7-8 and TRBJ1-2; D is possibly TRBD1 (6 bases). Germline values: CDR1 SGHVS, CDR2 FQNEAQ. The CDR3 is 15 amino acids. The V end was cut by 6 bases, the J end by 2 bases, with 16 bases between. The CDR3 reads CASSQAGTPNYGYTF. CDR3 bases: TGTGCCAGCAGTCAAGCCGGGACACCAAACTATGGCTACACCTTC.

The V gene is TRBV2, the J gene TRBJ1-5, with D possibly being TRBD1 (5 bases). The CDR3 consists of 16 residues. From germline, CDR1 is SNHLY and CDR2 FYNNEI. Trimming removed 5 bases from V and 4 bases from J, with 18 bases in between. CDR3: CASSPSYTGGNQPQHF. The CDR3 region has the DNA TGTGCCAGCAGTCCCAGCTATACCGGGGGTAATCAGCCCCAGCATTTT.

The chain joins TRBV5-1 to TRBJ1-2, with 8 nucleotides matching TRBD1. The CDR3 extends over 13 amino acids. Germline V gene data show CDR1 as SGHRS and CDR2 as YFSETQ. Trimming took 4 bases from V and 4 from J; bases not matched to a gene: 3. CDR3 amino acids: CASSQDRVYGYTF. In DNA form, the CDR3 reads TGCGCCAGCAGCCAGGACAGGGTCTATGGCTACACCTTC.

The genes are TRBV7-2 and TRBJ1-1, with no clear D. The V and J ends lost 0 bases and 2 bases respectively, with 4 bases between them. The CDR3 loop spans 13 amino acids. Germline CDR1 SGHTA, CDR2 FQGNSA. The CDR3, as DNA: TGTGCCAGCAGCTTAGCTCCAAACACTGAAGCTTTCTTT. It is translated as CASSLAPNTEAFF.

This clone has only one observation. The V gene is TRBV28, the J gene TRBJ2-2; 8 bases map to TRBD2. The CDR3 covers 14 residues. Germline CDR1 is MDHEN and CDR2 is SYDVKM. V lost 10 bases to trimming and J lost 10 bases; unmatched junction nucleotides: 14. The CDR3 region has the DNA TGTGCCACCTCGTTGTCGGGGGGGCCGGAGGAGCTGTTTTTT. Encoded protein: CATSLSGGPEELFF.

The V call is TRBV27, the J call TRBJ2-7; 14 bases are shared with TRBD2. The CDR3 has 16 amino acids. Germline V gene sequence: CDR1 MNHEY, CDR2 SMNVEV (reference sequence). Germline trimming cut 7 bases from V and 5 bases from J; bases unmatched to any gene: 10. CDR3 amino acids: CASNPGTSGSRDEQYF. The CDR3 region has the DNA TGTGCCAGCAATCCCGGGACTAGCGGGAGTCGGGACGAGCAGTACTTC.

The chain combines TRBV5-4 with TRBJ1-1; 7 bases align to TRBD1. From germline, CDR1 is SGHNT and CDR2 YYREEE (reference sequence). Trimming at V came to 4 bases and at J to 7 bases, leaving 4 bases not matched to a gene. The CDR3 is 12 amino acids. The chain's CDR3 is CASSLDRVEAFF. CDR3 bases: TGTGCCAGCAGCCTCGACAGGGTTGAAGCTTTCTTT.

The chain joins TRBV30 to TRBJ2-3; 12 bases fit TRBD2. The V segment lost 8 bases and the J segment 4 bases; nucleotides outside the gene matches: 4. This CDR3 contains 13 residues. The V gene's germline CDR1 is GTSNPN and CDR2 SVGIG (reference sequence). CDR3 residues: CARRTSGADTQYF. The DNA of the CDR3 is TGTGCCCGACGGACTAGCGGGGCAGATACGCAGTATTTT. Complete variable domain (other parts from reference TRBV30 and TRBJ2-3): SQTIHQWPATLVQPVGSPLSLECTVEGTSNPNLYWYRQAAGRGLQLLFYSVGIGQISSEVPQNLSASRPQDRQFILSSKKLLLSDSGFYLCARRTSGADTQYFGPGTRLTVL.

The chain couples TRBV7-6 to TRBJ2-3; 9 bases line up with TRBD1. This CDR3 has 16 amino acids. The germline gives CDR1 SGHVS, CDR2 FNYEAQ. The junction had 9 bases not matched to a gene; V was cut back by 4 bases and J by 4 bases. CDR3 protein: CASSSTGGASSDTQYF. DNA of the CDR3: TGTGCCAGCAGCTCCACAGGGGGCGCGAGCTCAGATACGCAGTATTTT.

The chain joins TRBV18 to TRBJ2-1, with D possibly TRBD2 on 7 matching bases. This CDR3 has 13 amino acids. From germline, CDR1 is KGHSH and CDR2 LQKENI. V lost 2 bases, J lost 10 bases, and 12 bases lay in between. This CDR3 is CASSPGGAKEQFF. CDR3 bases: TGTGCCAGCTCACCAGGGGGGGCGAAAGAGCAGTTCTTC.

J is TRBJ2-2 and V is TRBV28; TRBD2 aligns across 7 bases. This CDR3 is 16 amino acids long. Germline V gene sequence: CDR1 MDHEN, CDR2 SYDVKM. V dropped 5 bases and J dropped 0; count of bases not matched to a gene: 6. CDR3 sequence reads: CASSPLAHTNTGELFF. The CDR3 DNA sequence: TGTGCCAGCAGTCCACTAGCGCATACGAACACCGGGGAGCTGTTTTTT.

The chain is built from TRBV4-2 and TRBJ2-1, with 10 bases lining up with TRBD2. Losses at the gene ends were 0 bases for V and 3 bases for J; bases not matched to a gene: 5. CDR3 length: 17 residues. Germline V gives CDR1 LGHNA, CDR2 YNFKEQ. CDR3 loop: CASSQDLTSGIYNEQFF. The CDR3, as DNA: TGTGCCAGCAGCCAAGATTTAACTAGCGGGATCTACAATGAGCAGTTCTTC.

This chain links TRBV9 with TRBJ2-3; 10 bases agree with TRBD2. This CDR3 has 16 amino acids. V gave up 0 bases and J gave up 8 bases; unmatched junction bases: 9. Germline V gene lookup returns CDR1 SGDLS and CDR2 YYNGEE. The CDR3 DNA reads TGTGCCAGCAGCGTAGTAGCGGGGGGCCCTCTTGGTACGCAGTATTTT. This encodes CASSVVAGGPLGTQYF. The variable domain in full, with the rest retrieved from reference TRBV9 and TRBJ2-3, is DSGVTQTPKHLITATGQRVTLRCSPRSGDLSVYWYQQSLDQGLQFLIQYYNGEERAKGNILERFSAQQFPDLHSELNLSSLELGDSALYFCASSVVAGGPLGTQYFGPGTRLTVL.

V usage is TRBV6-5 and J usage is TRBJ1-4, with D hard to call. The CDR3 is 14 residues long. V was trimmed by 0 bases and J by 4 bases, leaving 6 bases between them. The germline gives CDR1 MNHEY, CDR2 SVGAGI. CDR3 nucleotide sequence: TGTGCCAGCAGTTACTCGGCCCATAATGAAAAACTGTTTTTT. The encoded protein is CASSYSAHNEKLFF.

V gene TRBV6-1 combines with J gene TRBJ2-3; D remains ambiguous. CDR1 is MNHNS, CDR2 SASEGT, per germline. Trimming took off 4 bases at V and 6 bases at J, with 8 bases between the two ends. This CDR3 has 12 amino acids. The DNA of the CDR3 is TGTGCCAGCAGTGGAGGCCTGGATACGCAGTATTTT. Translating gives CASSGGLDTQYF.

The CDR3: CASRRMGGINQPQHF. CDR3 nucleotide sequence: TGTGCCAGTAGGCGTATGGGGGGTATTAATCAGCCCCAGCATTTT. The chain employs TRBV19 and TRBJ1-5; a weak D match, TRBD1 (5 bases). Germline lookup yields CDR1 LNHDA and CDR2 SQIVND (reference sequence). This CDR3 has 15 amino acids. V was cut by 6 bases and J by 4 bases, with 16 bases left in between.

This chain uses TRBV7-9 with TRBJ1-4; 8 bases fit TRBD1. J was trimmed by 8 bases and V by 3 bases; bases with no gene match: 5. The CDR3 runs 14 residues. Germline values: CDR1 SEHNR, CDR2 FQNEAQ (reference sequence). The CDR3: CASSFQGAREKLFF. For the CDR3, the DNA is TGTGCCAGCAGCTTTCAGGGGGCGCGAGAAAAACTGTTTTTT.

V is TRBV6-4 and J is TRBJ2-2; possible D gene TRBD1, 5 bases. Looked up from germline, CDR1 is MRHNA and CDR2 is SNTAGT. The CDR3 has 14 amino acids. The ends were cut back, 2 bases at V and 3 bases at J, with 7 bases in the middle. As DNA, the CDR3 is TGTGCCAGCAGTGACAGGGGTGACACCGGGGAGCTGTTTTTT. This gives the protein CASSDRGDTGELFF.

The V gene is TRBV7-9, the J gene TRBJ2-3, with 9 bases matching TRBD1. The CDR3 runs to 16 residues. Germline V gives CDR1 SEHNR, CDR2 FQNEAQ (reference sequence). V gave up 1 base and J gave up 3 bases; unmatched junction bases: 5. The CDR3 DNA follows: TGTGCCAGCAGCTTAGGTGACAGGGGGTATACAGATACGCAGTATTTT. Translation gives CASSLGDRGYTDTQYF.

V usage is TRBV27 and J usage is TRBJ1-1; D remains ambiguous. V lost 4 bases and J lost 4, with 10 bases in between. The CDR3 covers 13 residues. Germline values: CDR1 MNHEY, CDR2 SMNVEV (reference sequence). CDR3 sequence: CASSYRSGTEAFF. The CDR3, as DNA: TGTGCCAGCAGTTATCGAAGCGGCACTGAAGCTTTCTTT.

This clone occurred once. The J gene is TRBJ2-7, the V gene TRBV11-2; D possibly corresponds to TRBD1 (6 bases). Germline CDR1 SGHAT, CDR2 FQNNGV. CDR3 length equals 13 residues. V was shortened by 3 bases and J by 7 bases, with 13 bases between the two germline ends. The CDR3: CASSFDLRGEQYF. DNA of the CDR3: TGTGCCAGCAGCTTTGACCTCAGGGGAGAGCAGTACTTC.

The chain carries TRBV29-1 and TRBJ1-6; 9 nucleotides line up with TRBD1. The CDR3 is 13 residues long. CDR1 SQVTM and CDR2 ANQGSEA come from the germline V gene. The ends lost 5 bases at V and 10 bases at J; junction bases unmatched: 6. CDR3 region: CSVRTGEGSPLHF. The CDR3, as DNA: TGCAGCGTTAGGACAGGGGAGGGGTCACCCCTCCACTTT.

V usage is TRBV7-9 and J usage is TRBJ2-7; 7 nucleotides line up with TRBD2. The CDR3 has 16 residues. Germline V CDR1 and CDR2: SEHNR, FQNEAQ (reference sequence). V trimming: 5 bases; J trimming: 7 bases; junction bases outside the gene matches: 17. This chain's CDR3 is CASSDPGERAGWEQYF. CDR3 bases: TGTGCCAGCAGCGACCCCGGGGAGAGAGCGGGATGGGAGCAGTACTTC. Complete variable domain (other parts from reference TRBV7-9 and TRBJ2-7): DTGVSQNPRHKITKRGQNVTFRCDPISEHNRLYWYRQTLGQGPEFLTYFQNEAQLEKSRLLSDRFSAERPKGSFSTLEIQRTEQGDSAMYLCASSDPGERAGWEQYFGPGTRLTVT.

J is TRBJ2-2 and V is TRBV19; 12 bases are a match to TRBD1. CDR3 size: 17 residues. CDR1 LNHDA and CDR2 SQIVND come from the germline V gene (reference sequence). Unmatched junction bases numbered 9, after V lost 6 bases and J lost 4 bases. In DNA form, the CDR3 reads TGTGCCAGTAGCCACCGGGACAGGGGGCGCGGCACCGGGGAGCTGTTTTTT. It encodes CASSHRDRGRGTGELFF.